The rows below give T cell receptor beta chains drawn from one sample of a study of cytomegalovirus exposure and HLA in healthy donors. TCRdb keeps only in-frame clones here, not all; method: immunoSEQ multiplex PCR. Of about 180,000 clones in the sample, more than 60% were seen once. Sequencing used PBMCs. The receptors stem from a woman aged 25 to 39 in good health and CMV-seropositive. CDR3s include the opening cysteine and the closing phenylalanine or tryptophan. A D gene is named only where the DNA matches it firmly. Clone size is not always given. Where it is, it says once, few, many or a class for expanded clones.

.	TRBV4-1	.	TRBJ1-2	TGCGCCAGCAGCCCTCGTGACACGGGGTCTAACTATGGCTACACCTTC	CASSPRDTGSNYGYTF
.	TRBV5-8	TRBD1	TRBJ1-4	TGTGCCAGCAGCCCGACAGGGGGCGAGGAAAAACTGTTTTTT	CASSPTGGEEKLFF
.	TRBV6-5	.	TRBJ1-2	TGTGCCAGCAGTTACTCGATAAGCCTGGAGGGCTACACCTTC	CASSYSISLEGYTF
.	TRBV18	.	TRBJ2-7	TGTGCCAGCTCATCGCAGGTCTTCGAGCAGTACTTC	CASSSQVFEQYF
few	TRBV6-5	TRBD1	TRBJ1-2	TGTGCCAGCAGTTACGGAAACCTACAGGGGGACGGCTACACCTTC	CASSYGNLQGDGYTF
.	TRBV12-5	.	TRBJ1-1	TGTGCTAGTGGCGGGGGGGGGCAGATGAACACTGAAGCTTTCTTT	CASGGGGQMNTEAFF
.	TRBV9	TRBD1	TRBJ1-1	TGTGCCAGCAGCCCCCCCGGGACAGAGAACACTGAAGCTTTCTTT	CASSPPGTENTEAFF
few	TRBV6-1	TRBD1	TRBJ2-7	TGTGCCAGCAGTGCCGACAGGGGCCCCTACGAGCAGTACTTC	CASSADRGPYEQYF
.	TRBV11-2	TRBD2	TRBJ2-1	TGTGCCAGCAGCCCGCAGCGGGGGGCCAATGAGCAGTTCTTC	CASSPQRGANEQFF
.	TRBV6-6	TRBD2	TRBJ2-7	TGTGCCAGCAGTCTAGCGGGGAGCTCCTACGAGCAGTACTTC	CASSLAGSSYEQYF
.	TRBV13	TRBD1	TRBJ1-5	TGTGCCAGCAGCTTAGGTTCAACCGGGACAGGGGACCAGCCCCAGCATTTT	CASSLGSTGTGDQPQHF
.	TRBV5-3	.	TRBJ1-3	TGTGCCAGCCGGGGGAGAGTGCAGGGCGTCACCATATATTTT	CASRGRVQGVTIYF
.	TRBV13	TRBD1	TRBJ2-1	TGTGCCAGCAGCCCCGTACTCGGGACAGGCTACAATGAGCAGTTCTTC	CASSPVLGTGYNEQFF
.	TRBV28	.	TRBJ2-7	TGTGCCAGCAGTTTATCTCCTCTATTGTACTTC	CASSLSPLLYF
few	TRBV2	TRBD1	TRBJ2-5	TGTGCCATAACCACCCAACGGACAGGGCGTCTTCCAGGGGAGACCCAGTACTTC	CAITTQRTGRLPGETQYF
.	TRBV6-1	.	TRBJ1-3	TGTGCCAGCAGTGGCTCGATGCGGAAGATGGACAGCTCTGGAAACACCATATATTTT	CASSGSMRKMDSSGNTIYF
.	TRBV10-3	TRBD1	TRBJ2-3	TGTGCCATCAGTGAGGACAGGGGGCGCGCAGATACGCAGTATTTT	CAISEDRGRADTQYF
.	TRBV27	.	TRBJ1-4	TGTGCCAGCAGTCTCATAGGGGCCGAACTGTTTTTT	CASSLIGAELFF
.	TRBV6-4	TRBD1	TRBJ1-2	TGTGCCAGCAGCCTTAGGACAGGGAAGGACTTCTATGGCTACACCTTC	CASSLRTGKDFYGYTF
.	TRBV29-1	TRBD1	TRBJ2-1	TGCAGCGTGGCCATCACAGGGGCCGAGCAGTTCTTC	CSVAITGAEQFF
.	TRBV30	.	TRBJ1-1	TGTGCCTGGATTAGGGGCGGGGGGACTGAAGCTTTCTTT	CAWIRGGGTEAFF
.	TRBV11-1	TRBD1	TRBJ1-2	TGTGCCAGCAGCCTTGCGGGACAGACAGTCAGATACTACACCTTC	CASSLAGQTVRYYTF
.	TRBV19	.	TRBJ1-5	TGTGCCAGTAGTCTATCCTCTACCCATAGCAATCAGCCCCAGCATTTT	CASSLSSTHSNQPQHF
.	TRBV5-4	TRBD1	TRBJ1-2	TGTGCCAGCAGCCCCCCACAGGGCAGGGGGGACTATGGCTACACCTTC	CASSPPQGRGDYGYTF
.	TRBV5-1	TRBD1	TRBJ1-2	TGCGCCAGCAGCGAAACAGGGGTAGGAAGTTATGGCTACACCTTC	CASSETGVGSYGYTF
.	TRBV4-2	.	TRBJ2-6	TGTGCCAGCAGCCAAGATCGTAGAGGGATCGGCTCTGGGGCCAACGTCCTGACTTTC	CASSQDRRGIGSGANVLTF
once	TRBV6-5	.	TRBJ2-7	TGTGCCAGCAGTTACTCCGGGGAGGCCTACGAGCAGTACTTC	CASSYSGEAYEQYF
.	TRBV21-1	.	TRBJ2-1	TGTGCCAGCAGCCTTCCACGTCCTAGAGCGTCCTACAATGAGCAGTTCTTC	CASSLPRPRASYNEQFF
.	TRBV27	TRBD1	TRBJ1-2	TGTGCCAGCAGTTTCCAAGGACAGGGCGGGTATGGCTACACCTTC	CASSFQGQGGYGYTF
.	TRBV7-9	.	TRBJ1-1	TGTGCCAGCGGAACAGCGAACACTGAAGCTTTCTTT	CASGTANTEAFF
.	TRBV15	TRBD2	TRBJ2-1	TGTGCCACCAGCATGGGTAGCGGGAGAACCTACAATGAGCAGTTCTTC	CATSMGSGRTYNEQFF
.	TRBV29-1	TRBD1	TRBJ1-2	TGCAGCGTGGTGGGACAGGGGTTTGGCTACACCTTC	CSVVGQGFGYTF
.	TRBV28	TRBD1	TRBJ2-1	TGTGCCAGCGGACAGGGGGCAACGAATGAGCAGTTCTTC	CASGQGATNEQFF
.	TRBV5-6	.	TRBJ2-5	TGTGCCAGCAGCAGGGACACCAGACAAGAGACCCAGTACTTC	CASSRDTRQETQYF
few	TRBV25-1	TRBD1	TRBJ2-6	TGTGCCAGCAGGGACGACAGGGACGCTGGGGCCAACGTCCTGACTTTC	CASRDDRDAGANVLTF
.	TRBV6-1	.	TRBJ1-1	TGTGCCAGCATACAGGGCCAGAACACTGAAGCTTTCTTT	CASIQGQNTEAFF
.	TRBV6-7	TRBD1	TRBJ1-2	TGTGCCAGCAGCTCCGGACAGGGGTGGGGCTACACCTTC	CASSSGQGWGYTF
.	TRBV6-5	TRBD1	TRBJ1-2	TGTGCCAGCAGGGCCGGACAGGGGATTAGAGGCTACACCTTC	CASRAGQGIRGYTF
.	TRBV2	TRBD2	TRBJ2-3	TGTGCCAGCAGTGAAGCGCTTTCGGGACTAGCGGGAAGCACAGATACGCAGTATTTT	CASSEALSGLAGSTDTQYF
.	TRBV2	.	TRBJ1-1	TGTGCCAGCAGTGCCTCAGGGACGGGGAGGACTGAAGCTTTCTTT	CASSASGTGRTEAFF
.	TRBV11-2	.	TRBJ2-1	TGTGCCAGCAGCATCCAGGCGAATGAGCAGTTCTTC	CASSIQANEQFF
.	TRBV28	.	TRBJ2-7	TGTGCCAGCGGCCGCTCCTACGAGCAGTACTTC	CASGRSYEQYF
.	TRBV7-2	TRBD2	TRBJ2-7	TGTGCCAGCAGCTTAGATTTAGCGGGAGGATCCTACGAGCAGTACTTC	CASSLDLAGGSYEQYF
.	TRBV7-6	TRBD2	TRBJ2-7	TGTGCCAGCAGCGGAGCAGGGGCGGGAGGTGAGCAGTACTTC	CASSGAGAGGEQYF
.	TRBV6-5	.	TRBJ2-7	TGTGCCAGCAGATTTTCGGGGCAGGGGGGAAACGGGCAGTACTTC	CASRFSGQGGNGQYF
.	TRBV7-9	.	TRBJ2-5	TGTGCCAGCAGCCGAGCGGAAGAACAAGAGACCCAGTACTTC	CASSRAEEQETQYF
.	TRBV7-2	.	TRBJ2-7	TGTGCCAGCAGACAAAGGGCGACAGCCGGATTAGACGAGCAGTACTTC	CASRQRATAGLDEQYF
.	TRBV7-6	TRBD1	TRBJ1-1	TGTGCCAGCAGTCCAACCGGGACAGGTGAAGCTTTCTTT	CASSPTGTGEAFF
.	TRBV28	.	TRBJ1-1	TGTGCCAGCAGTTCCAGGACTATGAACACTGAAGCTTTCTTT	CASSSRTMNTEAFF
.	TRBV25-1	.	TRBJ2-7	TGTGCCAGCACTAGCACCTCCGGGGTCTCCTACGAGCAGTACTTC	CASTSTSGVSYEQYF
.	TRBV5-1	TRBD2	TRBJ2-3	TGCGCCAGCAGCTTCAGACTAGCGGGATCAGATACGCAGTATTTT	CASSFRLAGSDTQYF
.	TRBV28	.	TRBJ1-2	TGTGCCAGCACCATGGGGGGGGGCGCGGGATATGGCTACACCTTC	CASTMGGGAGYGYTF